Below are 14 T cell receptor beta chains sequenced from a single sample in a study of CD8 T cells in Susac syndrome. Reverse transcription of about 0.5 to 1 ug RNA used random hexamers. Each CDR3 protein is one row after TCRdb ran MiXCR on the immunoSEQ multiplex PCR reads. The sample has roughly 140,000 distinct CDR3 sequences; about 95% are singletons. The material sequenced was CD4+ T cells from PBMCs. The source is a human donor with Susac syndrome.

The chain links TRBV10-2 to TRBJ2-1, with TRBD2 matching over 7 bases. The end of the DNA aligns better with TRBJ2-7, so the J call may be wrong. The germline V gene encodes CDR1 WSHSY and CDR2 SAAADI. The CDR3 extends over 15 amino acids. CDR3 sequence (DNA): TGCGCCAGCAGTGATGGGGGGGTTGGCTCCTACGAGCAGTACTTC. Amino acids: CASSDGGVGSYEQYF.

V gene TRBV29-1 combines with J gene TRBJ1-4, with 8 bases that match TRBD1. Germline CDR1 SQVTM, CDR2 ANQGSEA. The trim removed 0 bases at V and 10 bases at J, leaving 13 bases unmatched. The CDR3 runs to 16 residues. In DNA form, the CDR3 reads TGCAGCGTTGAAGATTTAAGAGGGACAGGCGAACGAAAACTGTTTTTT. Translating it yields CSVEDLRGTGERKLFF.

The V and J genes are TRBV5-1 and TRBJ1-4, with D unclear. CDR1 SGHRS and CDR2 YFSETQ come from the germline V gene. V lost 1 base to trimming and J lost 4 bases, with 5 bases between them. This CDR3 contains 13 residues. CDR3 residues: CASSLNGNEKLFF. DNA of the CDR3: TGCGCCAGCAGCTTGAATGGTAATGAAAAACTGTTTTTT. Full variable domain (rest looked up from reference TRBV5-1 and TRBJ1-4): KAGVTQTPRYLIKTRGQQVTLSCSPISGHRSVSWYQQTPGQGLQFLFEYFSETQRNKGNFPGRFSGRQFSNSRSEMNVSTLELGDSALYLCASSLNGNEKLFFGSGTQLSVL.

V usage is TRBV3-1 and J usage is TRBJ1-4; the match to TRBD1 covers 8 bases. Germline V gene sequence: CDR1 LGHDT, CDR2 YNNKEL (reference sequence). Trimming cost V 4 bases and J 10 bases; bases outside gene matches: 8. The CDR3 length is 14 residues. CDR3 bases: TGTGCCAGCAGCCGCGGCAGGGGGCGTCGAAAACTGTTTTTT. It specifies CASSRGRGRRKLFF.

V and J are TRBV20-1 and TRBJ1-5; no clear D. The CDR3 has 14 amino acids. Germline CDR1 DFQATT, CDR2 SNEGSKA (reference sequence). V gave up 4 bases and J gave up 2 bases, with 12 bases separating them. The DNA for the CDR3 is TGCAGTGCTATAGATTGGGGAGGCAATCAGCCCCAGCATTTT. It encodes CSAIDWGGNQPQHF.

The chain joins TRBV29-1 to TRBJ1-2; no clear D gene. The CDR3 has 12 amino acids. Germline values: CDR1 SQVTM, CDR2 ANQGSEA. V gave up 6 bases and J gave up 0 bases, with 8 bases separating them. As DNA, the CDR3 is TGCAGCGTAGGCACCGCTAACTATGGCTACACCTTC. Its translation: CSVGTANYGYTF.

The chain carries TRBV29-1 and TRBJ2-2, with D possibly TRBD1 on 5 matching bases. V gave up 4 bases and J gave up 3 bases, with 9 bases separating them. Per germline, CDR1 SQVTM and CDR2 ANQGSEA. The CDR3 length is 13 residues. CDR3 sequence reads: CSVARVHTGELFF. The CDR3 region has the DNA TGCAGCGTTGCCAGGGTACACACCGGGGAGCTGTTTTTT.

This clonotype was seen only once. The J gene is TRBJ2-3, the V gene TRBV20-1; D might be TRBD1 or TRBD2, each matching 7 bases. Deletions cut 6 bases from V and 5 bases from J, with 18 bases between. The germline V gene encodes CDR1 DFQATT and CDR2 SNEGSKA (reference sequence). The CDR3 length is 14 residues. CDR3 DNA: TGCAGTGCCGAGAGACAGGGCGGGGGAGATACGCAGTATTTT. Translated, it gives CSAERQGGGDTQYF.

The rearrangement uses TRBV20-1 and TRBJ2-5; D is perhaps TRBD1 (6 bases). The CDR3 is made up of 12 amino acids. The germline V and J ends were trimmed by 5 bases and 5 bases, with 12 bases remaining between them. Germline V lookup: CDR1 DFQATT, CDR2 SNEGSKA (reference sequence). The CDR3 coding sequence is TGCAGTGCTGGGGGCATCGGTGAGACCCAGTACTTC. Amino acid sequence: CSAGGIGETQYF.

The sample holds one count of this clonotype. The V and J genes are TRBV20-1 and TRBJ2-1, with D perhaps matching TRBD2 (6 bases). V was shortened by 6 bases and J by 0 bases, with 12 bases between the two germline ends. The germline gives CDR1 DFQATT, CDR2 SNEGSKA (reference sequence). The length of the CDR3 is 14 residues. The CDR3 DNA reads TGCAGTGCAAAACCGGGGGTCTCCTACAATGAGCAGTTCTTC. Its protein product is CSAKPGVSYNEQFF.

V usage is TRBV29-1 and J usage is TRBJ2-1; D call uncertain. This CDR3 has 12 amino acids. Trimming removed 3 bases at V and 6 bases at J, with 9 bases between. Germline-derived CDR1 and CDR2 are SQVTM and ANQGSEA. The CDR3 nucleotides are TGCAGCGTTGACCCCGGGCGCAATGAGCAGTTCTTC. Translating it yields CSVDPGRNEQFF.

For the CDR3, the DNA is TGTGCCAGCAGCTTGAGTCGGAACCAACGGGTGGCCCAGTACTTC. Residues: CASSLSRNQRVAQYF. The chain recombines TRBV5-6 with TRBJ2-5; the D is unclear. The germline V gene has CDR1 SGHDT and CDR2 YYEEEE. V dropped 1 base and J dropped 9 bases, with 19 bases sitting between them. The CDR3 loop spans 15 amino acids.

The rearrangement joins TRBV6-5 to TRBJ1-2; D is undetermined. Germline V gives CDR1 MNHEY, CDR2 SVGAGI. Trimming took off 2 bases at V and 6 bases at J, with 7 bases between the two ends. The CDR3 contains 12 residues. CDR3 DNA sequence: TGTGCCAGCAGTTACAATGGAGATGGCTACACCTTC. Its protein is CASSYNGDGYTF.

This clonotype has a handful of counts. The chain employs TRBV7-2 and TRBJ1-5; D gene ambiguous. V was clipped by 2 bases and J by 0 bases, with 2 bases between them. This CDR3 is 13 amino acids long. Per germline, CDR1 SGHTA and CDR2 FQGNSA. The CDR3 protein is CASSLTSNQPQHF. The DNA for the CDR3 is TGTGCCAGCAGCTTAACTAGCAATCAGCCCCAGCATTTT.